The entry that follows covers one TCR beta chain sequence. As yet, its antigen is unknown. Each CDR3 protein gets one entry after TCRdb re-called the reads with MiXCR. Of fewer than 200,000 distinct CDR3 sequences in the sample, 8.5% to 10% were seen once. This sample was included in a study of T cell repertoires in cytomegalovirus infection. On the study more broadly: Indicated by public TCR beta signatures were CMV infection and matching HLA type. Notes on the study in general: Cumulative frequency (of public TCR beta family members) identified carriers of CMV plus the relevant HLA. The ex vivo response showed dominance by HLA-C-restricted CMV-specific TCR beta clonotypes.

Trimming shortened V by 4 bases and J by 5 bases, and 14 bases separated the two germline ends. The germline V gene has CDR1 LNHDA and CDR2 SQIVND (reference sequence). CDR3 length equals 14 residues. J is TRBJ1-1 and V is TRBV19; D not certain. The sequenced sample was PBMCs. This clonotype was obtained from a human donor in good health (CMV status not recorded). Some clones in this sample may be carry-over from other donors' samples. The CDR3 loop is CASSTNRRSTEAFF. CDR3 coding DNA: TGTGCCAGTAGTACTAACCGGAGAAGTACTGAAGCTTTCTTT.